This T cell receptor (beta chain) appears in the sequencing data of a study of T cells in Graves' hyperthyroidism and ophthalmopathy. Amplification yielded TCR beta CDR3 regions, with RNA transcripts as the source. The HTBI set primed first-round TCR CDR3 RT-PCR. One entry per CDR3 protein, called by TCRdb with MiXCR from the multiplex PCR reads. The sample gives approximately 520,000 distinct CDR3 sequences, less than 25% of which show up once; about 26% is in the top ten. Trimming left V 4 bases short and J 6 bases short, with 9 bases between. CDR1 is SQVTM, CDR2 ANQGSEA, per germline. This CDR3 spans 11 amino acids. This clonotype has just a few counts. Diagnostic assessment was based on clinical symptoms, serum thyroxine and TRAb, thyroid ultrasound and orbital computed tomography. Fresh 10 ml peripheral blood yielded PBMCs.

Sequenced input: blood. This chain joins TRBV29-1 and TRBJ1-1, with D unclear. This TCR was sampled from a man younger than 35 with Graves' hyperthyroidism. For the CDR3, the DNA is TGCAGCGTTGGTGATGATCCTGAAGCTTTCTTT. Translation gives CSVGDDPEAFF.